Reported below is one T cell receptor beta chain. The data were obtained in a study of blood T cell repertoires in COVID-19. The overall study: Samples of COVID-19 (acute and convalescent) were obtained from the United States, Italy and Spain. The analysed material was cDNA or gDNA that came from T cells, B-cell-depleted T cells, or PBMCs.

The Seattle patients joined while their infection was active and were tracked longitudinally afterward. How the authors handled the data: Amplification from reference gene primers served as the basis for estimated nucleated cell counts. Here immunoSEQ multiplex PCR was the method, and the copy in TCRdb shows in-frame clones only, minus some. V and J calls and clone size are given by that table; D and trimming were obtained from the DNA. Found here are 68,000 or so clones, about 85% of them singletons; the top ten hold about 3.4%. Sequenced material: peripheral blood. The origin of this receptor is a woman in her 50s with COVID-19, enrolled during active disease.

CDR3 nucleotides: TGTGCCTGGAGTGGGGGGGACCTCGCCCCCGAGCAGTACTTC. Its protein is CAWSGGDLAPEQYF. The genes are TRBV30 and TRBJ2-7, with D perhaps TRBD2 (6 bases). Trimming shortened V by 1 base and J by 6 bases, and 16 bases separated the two germline ends. From germline, CDR1 is GTSNPN and CDR2 SVGIG (reference sequence). This CDR3 is 14 amino acids long.